This T cell receptor beta chain was profiled in a study of CD8 T cells in Susac syndrome. When the RNA was reverse transcribed, random hexamers were used with an input of roughly 0.5 to 1 ug. Amplification of TCR beta CDR3 by immunoSEQ multiplex PCR spanned 54 Vbeta and 13 Jbeta. TCRdb re-analysed the immunoSEQ multiplex PCR reads in MiXCR, keeping a single row per CDR3 protein. The data show 150,000 or so distinct CDR3 sequences, around 92% seen once. TCR beta sequencing was performed on blood CD8+ and CD4+ T cells. Healthy donors matched for age and sex were used as controls. The CD8+ and CD4+ T cells were negatively isolated, with the TEMRA cells enriched by FACS. The receptor was derived from a human donor in good health. The sample taken for sequencing was CD4+ T cells from PBMCs.

CDR3 nucleotide sequence: TGCGCCAGCAGCTACGGACTAGCGGGCAGCTCCTACAATGAGCAGTTCTTC. Protein: CASSYGLAGSSYNEQFF. The V gene is TRBV5-1, the J gene TRBJ2-1; 11 bases line up with TRBD2. J lost 0 bases, V lost 3 bases, and 5 bases had no gene match. Germline loops: CDR1 SGHRS, CDR2 YFSETQ. The CDR3 is 17 residues long.